This passage covers 26 T cell receptor beta chains from one sample sequenced in a study of cytomegalovirus exposure and HLA in healthy donors. PCR involved 60 Vbeta and 13 Jbeta primers. Sequenced by immunoSEQ multiplex PCR; TCRdb stores in-frame clones only, minus some. The sample holds 150,000 to 200,000 clones, roughly 82% seen once. What was sequenced was PBMCs. Every receptor here comes from a woman in her forties or fifties in good health and CMV-seropositive.

The rearrangement joins TRBV6-5 to TRBJ1-2, with D maybe TRBD1 (6 bases). Per the germline V gene, CDR1 is MNHEY and CDR2 is SVGAGI. This CDR3 comprises 13 residues. Trimming removed 6 bases from V and 6 bases from J, with 14 bases in between. Written as DNA, the CDR3 is TGTGCCAGCAGGCTACCATCAGGGGATGGCTACACCTTC. Its translation is CASRLPSGDGYTF.

CDR3 nucleotide sequence: TGTGCCAGCAGCGCGCGGGGCGGGCTGAACACCGGGGAGCTGTTTTTT. It yields the protein CASSARGGLNTGELFF. This chain uses TRBV9 with TRBJ2-2, with a tentative D call TRBD2 (6 bases). This CDR3 is 16 amino acids long. Germline V gene sequence: CDR1 SGDLS, CDR2 YYNGEE. V was cut by 3 bases and J by 1 base, with 13 bases left in between.

This clone was seen a single time. The CDR3 nucleotides are TGTGCCAGCTCACCATTGACAGGGCGGAATGAGCAGTTCTTC. Translating it yields CASSPLTGRNEQFF. The rearrangement links TRBV18 to TRBJ2-1; 7 bases match TRBD1. Trimming took 2 bases from V and 7 from J; bases not matched to a gene: 5. The germline CDR1 and CDR2 sequences are KGHSH and LQKENI. The CDR3 runs to 14 residues.

This chain links TRBV5-1 with TRBJ1-6; possible D gene TRBD1, 5 bases. Germline CDR1 SGHRS, CDR2 YFSETQ. There are 15 residues in the CDR3. Trimming stripped 0 bases from V and 9 bases from J, with 13 bases between. CDR3 nucleotide sequence: TGCGCCAGCAGCTTGGCCGGTGAAAGGGGTTCACCCCTCCACTTT. This codes for CASSLAGERGSPLHF.

The chain is built from TRBV5-1 and TRBJ1-1, with 9 bases aligning to TRBD1. J was trimmed by 0 bases and V by 4 bases; bases with no gene match: 4. Germline V lookup: CDR1 SGHRS, CDR2 YFSETQ. The CDR3 totals 15 residues. The CDR3 protein is CASSPGTGMNTEAFF. CDR3 nucleotides: TGCGCCAGCAGCCCAGGGACAGGGATGAACACTGAAGCTTTCTTT.

V usage is TRBV30 and J usage is TRBJ1-1, with 8 bases matching TRBD1. The V and J ends lost 5 bases and 2 bases, in that order; junction bases with no gene match: 1. This CDR3 has 12 residues. The germline CDR1 and CDR2 sequences are GTSNPN and SVGIG (reference sequence). CDR3 bases: TGTGCCTGGGACAGGGGAAACACTGAAGCTTTCTTT. Protein product: CAWDRGNTEAFF. Complete variable domain (other parts from reference TRBV30 and TRBJ1-1): SQTIHQWPATLVQPVGSPLSLECTVEGTSNPNLYWYRQAAGRGLQLLFYSVGIGQISSEVPQNLSASRPQDRQFILSSKKLLLSDSGFYLCAWDRGNTEAFFGQGTRLTVV.

This rearrangement joins TRBV10-3 to TRBJ2-5; weak D call: TRBD2 (5 bases). The last part of the DNA fits TRBJ2-7 better; the J call may be wrong. CDR1 is ENHRY and CDR2 is SYGVKD in the germline V gene. The CDR3 covers 15 residues. CDR3 in amino acids: CAISPQQGSMYEQYF. The CDR3 bases are TGTGCCATCAGCCCTCAACAAGGGAGTATGTACGAGCAGTACTTC.

A single count supports this clone. DNA for the CDR3: TGCGCCAGCCGTACCCTCGGGACAAGCTCCTACGAGCAGTACTTC. It is translated as CASRTLGTSSYEQYF. The chain is built from TRBV5-1 and TRBJ2-7; D might be TRBD1 (6 bases). Germline lookup yields CDR1 SGHRS and CDR2 YFSETQ. The V gene lost 7 bases and the J gene lost 0 bases, with 17 bases spanning the gap. The CDR3 runs to 15 residues.

V gene TRBV2 combines with J gene TRBJ2-7; D unresolved. In germline, CDR1 is SNHLY, CDR2 FYNNEI. V lost 3 bases, J lost 4 bases, and 7 bases lay in between. CDR3 length: 12 amino acids. This chain's CDR3 is CASSESRYEQYF. The CDR3 DNA sequence: TGTGCCAGCAGTGAGAGTCGGTACGAGCAGTACTTC. Supplemented by reference TRBV2 and TRBJ2-7, the full variable domain reads EPEVTQTPSHQVTQMGQEVILRCVPISNHLYFYWYRQILGQKVEFLVSFYNNEISEKSEIFDDQFSVERPDGSNFTLKIRSTKLEDSAMYFCASSESRYEQYFGPGTRLTVT.

V usage is TRBV6-6 and J usage is TRBJ2-1; a possible D gene is TRBD2 (5 bases). With 6 bases removed from V and 1 base from J, the gap between germline ends came to 16 bases. Germline V lookup: CDR1 MNHNY, CDR2 SVGAGI (reference sequence). The CDR3 spans 16 residues. For the CDR3, the DNA is TGTGCCAGCAGCCGCCCGGACGGGATTTCCTACAATGAGCAGTTCTTC. Translating gives CASSRPDGISYNEQFF.

The chain carries TRBV5-1 and TRBJ1-2; D uncertain. This CDR3 spans 14 amino acids. Germline V gene sequence: CDR1 SGHRS, CDR2 YFSETQ. V lost 7 bases, J lost 3 bases, and 16 bases lay in between. CDR3 bases: TGCGCCAGCTCAGAGATGGGTGGGCACTATGGCTACACCTTC. Translated, it gives CASSEMGGHYGYTF. The whole variable domain, filled in from reference TRBV5-1 and TRBJ1-2, reads KAGVTQTPRYLIKTRGQQVTLSCSPISGHRSVSWYQQTPGQGLQFLFEYFSETQRNKGNFPGRFSGRQFSNSRSEMNVSTLELGDSALYLCASSEMGGHYGYTFGSGTRLTVV.

The chain carries TRBV30 and TRBJ2-4; TRBD1 matches at 8 bases. The germline V gene has CDR1 GTSNPN and CDR2 SVGIG (reference sequence). The CDR3 length is 13 residues. V trimming: 4 bases; J trimming: 8 bases; junction bases outside the gene matches: 7. The CDR3 here is CAWTEDRGDIQYF. In nucleotides, the CDR3 is TGTGCCTGGACCGAAGACAGGGGCGACATTCAGTACTTC.

This chain uses TRBV7-2 with TRBJ2-7; D ambiguous. The V gene lost 1 base and the J gene lost 0 bases, with 7 bases spanning the gap. Germline CDR1 reads SGHTA; CDR2 reads FQGNSA. This CDR3 has 14 residues. CDR3 nucleotide sequence: TGTGCCAGCAGCTTAGTTTCTATCTCCTACGAGCAGTACTTC. Its translation: CASSLVSISYEQYF. Full variable domain (rest looked up from reference TRBV7-2 and TRBJ2-7): GAGVSQSPSNKVTEKGKDVELRCDPISGHTALYWYRQSLGQGLEFLIYFQGNSAPDKSGLPSDRFSAERTGGSVSTLTIQRTQQEDSAVYLCASSLVSISYEQYFGPGTRLTVT.

This chain links TRBV6-5 with TRBJ1-5; D gene unclear. Germline CDR1 reads MNHEY; CDR2 reads SVGAGI. The V and J ends lost 10 bases and 6 bases respectively, with 13 bases between them. The CDR3 has 12 residues. As DNA, the CDR3 is TGTGCCACTGCTATGGCAGGTCAGCCCCAGCATTTT. The encoded protein is CATAMAGQPQHF.

The chain employs TRBV6-5 and TRBJ1-5, with D possibly being TRBD1 (5 bases). The length of the CDR3 is 15 residues. CDR1 MNHEY and CDR2 SVGAGI come from the germline V gene. The V end was cut by 2 bases, the J end by 2 bases, with 10 bases between. CDR3 nucleotide sequence: TGTGCCAGCAGTTACGGAGCGGGGGGCAATCAGCCCCAGCATTTT. This encodes CASSYGAGGNQPQHF.

This CDR3 is CASSSPRVHSGETQYF. The CDR3 DNA is TGCGCCAGCAGCTCACCCCGGGTCCATTCTGGGGAGACCCAGTACTTC. V gene TRBV5-1 combines with J gene TRBJ2-5; D not certain. Germline V gene sequence: CDR1 SGHRS, CDR2 YFSETQ. Trimming took off 3 bases at V and 5 bases at J, with 20 bases between the two ends. The CDR3 extends over 16 amino acids.

This chain joins TRBV6-6 and TRBJ1-5, with D unresolved. V gave up 5 bases and J gave up 7 bases, with 9 bases separating them. CDR3 length: 12 amino acids. CDR1 and CDR2 (germline): MNHNY, SVGAGI (reference sequence). This CDR3 reads CASSGGGQPQHF. CDR3 sequence (DNA): TGTGCCAGCAGTGGTGGAGGACAGCCCCAGCATTTT.

V usage is TRBV2 and J usage is TRBJ2-5; TRBD2 agrees at 11 bases. Losses at the gene ends were 3 bases for V and 3 bases for J; bases not matched to a gene: 3. This CDR3 has 15 amino acids. The germline CDR1 and CDR2 sequences are SNHLY and FYNNEI. CDR3 loop: CASSEELAGEETQYF. CDR3 DNA: TGTGCCAGCAGTGAGGAACTAGCGGGGGAAGAGACCCAGTACTTC.

This clone appeared a few times. This chain links TRBV7-3 with TRBJ1-1, with D possibly matching TRBD1 (5 bases). The CDR3 consists of 13 residues. The germline V gene encodes CDR1 SGHTA and CDR2 FQGTGA. V gave up 2 bases and J gave up 2 bases, with 6 bases separating them. CDR3 bases: TGTGCCAGCAGCTTACAGGGTAACACTGAAGCTTTCTTT. It encodes CASSLQGNTEAFF.

The chain is built from TRBV5-1 and TRBJ1-1; D perhaps matches TRBD1 (6 bases). Germline V lookup: CDR1 SGHRS, CDR2 YFSETQ. This CDR3 is built from 13 residues. V was trimmed by 5 bases and J by 6 bases, leaving 14 bases between them. CDR3 nucleotide sequence: TGCGCCAGCAGTCCGGACAGTGTATCTGAAGCTTTCTTT. Its translation: CASSPDSVSEAFF. The full variable domain, rest sourced from reference TRBV5-1 and TRBJ1-1, is KAGVTQTPRYLIKTRGQQVTLSCSPISGHRSVSWYQQTPGQGLQFLFEYFSETQRNKGNFPGRFSGRQFSNSRSEMNVSTLELGDSALYLCASSPDSVSEAFFGQGTRLTVV.

The chain couples TRBV7-6 to TRBJ1-6, with D possibly being TRBD1 (5 bases). Looked up from germline, CDR1 is SGHVS and CDR2 is FNYEAQ. CDR3 length: 15 amino acids. Deletions cut 1 base from V and 6 bases from J, with 10 bases between. In DNA form, the CDR3 reads TGTGCCAGCAGCTTAGACAGGCGATCTAATTCACCCCTCCACTTT. Residues: CASSLDRRSNSPLHF.

This clone turned up a few times. This chain joins TRBV11-3 and TRBJ2-7; the match to TRBD2 covers 12 bases. Looked up from germline, CDR1 is SGHNT and CDR2 is YENEEA. The CDR3 contains 14 residues. V trimming: 5 bases; J trimming: 6 bases; junction bases outside the gene matches: 5. The CDR3 loop is CASSRTSGAREQYF. The CDR3 nucleotides read TGTGCCAGCAGCCGGACTAGCGGGGCTCGCGAGCAGTACTTC.

This clone was counted only a few times. Relative to the germline gene, one junction end is altered; a read error may explain this. The V gene is TRBV5-8, the J gene TRBJ2-5, with 8 bases identical to TRBD1. This CDR3 is 15 amino acids long. Germline CDR1 and CDR2: SGHTS and YDEGEE. CDR3 in DNA: TGTGCCAGCAGATTGGACAGGGCTCAGCATAAGACCCAGTACTTC. This encodes CASRLDRAQHKTQYF.

This sequence joins TRBV2 and TRBJ2-7, with 8 bases matching TRBD1. Germline-derived CDR1 and CDR2 are SNHLY and FYNNEI. With 5 bases clipped from V and 5 bases from J, the junction kept 11 bases outside the gene matches. The CDR3 covers 15 residues. The CDR3 bases are TGTGCCAGCAGTTTTACAGGGGGTAAGGGGAACGAGCAGTACTTC. Its protein product is CASSFTGGKGNEQYF.

The chain combines TRBV10-3 with TRBJ2-6; D not certain. This CDR3 is built from 17 residues. Germline assignment: CDR1 ENHRY and CDR2 SYGVKD. The ends were cut back, 0 bases at V and 0 bases at J, with 9 bases in the middle. The CDR3 DNA follows: TGTGCCATCAGTGAGTCACCTGGAGACTCTGGGGCCAACGTCCTGACTTTC. Amino acid sequence: CAISESPGDSGANVLTF.

V is TRBV19 and J is TRBJ2-3, with 8 bases that match TRBD2. V lost 4 bases, J lost 3 bases, and 6 bases stayed unmatched. The CDR3 extends over 15 amino acids. Germline V gene lookup returns CDR1 LNHDA and CDR2 SQIVND (reference sequence). In DNA form, the CDR3 reads TGTGCCAGTAGTACCCGCCGGGGGGGGACAGATACGCAGTATTTT. This translates into CASSTRRGGTDTQYF.